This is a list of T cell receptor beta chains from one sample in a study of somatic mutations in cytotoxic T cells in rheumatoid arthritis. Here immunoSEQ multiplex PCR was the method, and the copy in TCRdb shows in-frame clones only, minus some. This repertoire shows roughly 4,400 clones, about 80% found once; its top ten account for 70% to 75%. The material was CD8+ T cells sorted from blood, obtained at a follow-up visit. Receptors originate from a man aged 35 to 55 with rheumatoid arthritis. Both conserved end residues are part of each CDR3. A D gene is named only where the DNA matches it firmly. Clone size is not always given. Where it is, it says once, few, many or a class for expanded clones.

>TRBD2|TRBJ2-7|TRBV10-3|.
TGTGCCATCAGCCCACCGGGACTAGCAACCTACGAGCAGTACTTC
CAISPPGLATYEQYF
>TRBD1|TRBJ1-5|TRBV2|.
TGTGCCAGCAGCGGGACAGGGTCTAGCAATCAGCCCCAGCATTTT
CASSGTGSSNQPQHF
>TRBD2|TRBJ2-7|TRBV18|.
TGTGCCAGCTCACTGGGGGCCCTAGCGGGAAGTGAGCAGTACTTC
CASSLGALAGSEQYF
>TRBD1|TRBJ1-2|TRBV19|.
TGTGCCAGTAGTGGACAGGGAGGACCCTATGGCTACACCTTC
CASSGQGGPYGYTF
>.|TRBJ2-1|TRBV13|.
TGTGCCAGCAGCTTAGTAAGCGGCCATTACAATGAGCAGTTCTTC
CASSLVSGHYNEQFF
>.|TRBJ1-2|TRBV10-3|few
TGTGCCATCAGTGATTCATTCATGGTAACCCGAGGCGGCTACACCTTC
CAISDSFMVTRGGYTF
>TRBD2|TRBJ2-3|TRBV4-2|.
TGTGCCAGCAGCCAAGCCCGTAGCGGGAGTTCAGATACGCAGTATTTT
CASSQARSGSSDTQYF
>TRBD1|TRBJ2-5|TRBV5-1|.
TGCGCCAGCAGCGCCAGGGGGCGGTTAGAGACCCAGTACTTC
CASSARGRLETQYF
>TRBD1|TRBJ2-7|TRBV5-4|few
TGTGCCAGCAGCCGGGGGACAGGGGTTAAGGAGCAGTACTTC
CASSRGTGVKEQYF
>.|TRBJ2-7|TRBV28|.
TGTGCCAGCTCACCCAGGGTGGGCTACGCCTCTGTCAGTGGAGCTTTT
CASSPRVGYASVSGAF
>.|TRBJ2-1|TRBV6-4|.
TGTGCCAGCAGTGTGGACAGTACCAAGAATTCCTACAATGAGCAGTTCTTC
CASSVDSTKNSYNEQFF